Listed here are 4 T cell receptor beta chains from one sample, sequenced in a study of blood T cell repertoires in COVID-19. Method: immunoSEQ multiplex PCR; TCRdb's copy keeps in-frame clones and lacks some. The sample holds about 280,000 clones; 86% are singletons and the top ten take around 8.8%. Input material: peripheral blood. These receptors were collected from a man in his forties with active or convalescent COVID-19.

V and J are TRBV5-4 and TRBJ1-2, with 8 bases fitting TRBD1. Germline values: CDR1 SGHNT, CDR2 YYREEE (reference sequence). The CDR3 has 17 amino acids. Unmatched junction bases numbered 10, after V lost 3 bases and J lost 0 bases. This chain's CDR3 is CASSSGQVWGANYGYTF. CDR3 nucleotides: TGTGCCAGCAGCTCGGGACAGGTCTGGGGAGCTAACTATGGCTACACCTTC.

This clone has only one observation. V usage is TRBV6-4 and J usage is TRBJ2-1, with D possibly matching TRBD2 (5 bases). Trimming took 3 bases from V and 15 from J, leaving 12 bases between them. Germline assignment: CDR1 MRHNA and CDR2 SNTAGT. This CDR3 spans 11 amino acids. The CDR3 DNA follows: TGTGCCAGCAGTGAAGGACTTCGCACGTTCTTC. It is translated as CASSEGLRTFF.

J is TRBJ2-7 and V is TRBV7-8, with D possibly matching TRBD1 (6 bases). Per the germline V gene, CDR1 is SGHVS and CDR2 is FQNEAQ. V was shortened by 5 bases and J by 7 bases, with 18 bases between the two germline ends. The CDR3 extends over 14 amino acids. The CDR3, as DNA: TGTGCCAGCAGCCAGACACAGGGATTCCGGGAGCAGTACTTC. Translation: CASSQTQGFREQYF.

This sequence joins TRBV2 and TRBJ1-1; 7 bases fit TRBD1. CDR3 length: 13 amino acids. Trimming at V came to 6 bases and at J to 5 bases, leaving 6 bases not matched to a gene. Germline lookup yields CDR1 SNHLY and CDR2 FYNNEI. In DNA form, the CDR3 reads TGTGCCAGCAGCCCAGGGGGACGAACTGAAGCTTTCTTT. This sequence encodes CASSPGGRTEAFF.